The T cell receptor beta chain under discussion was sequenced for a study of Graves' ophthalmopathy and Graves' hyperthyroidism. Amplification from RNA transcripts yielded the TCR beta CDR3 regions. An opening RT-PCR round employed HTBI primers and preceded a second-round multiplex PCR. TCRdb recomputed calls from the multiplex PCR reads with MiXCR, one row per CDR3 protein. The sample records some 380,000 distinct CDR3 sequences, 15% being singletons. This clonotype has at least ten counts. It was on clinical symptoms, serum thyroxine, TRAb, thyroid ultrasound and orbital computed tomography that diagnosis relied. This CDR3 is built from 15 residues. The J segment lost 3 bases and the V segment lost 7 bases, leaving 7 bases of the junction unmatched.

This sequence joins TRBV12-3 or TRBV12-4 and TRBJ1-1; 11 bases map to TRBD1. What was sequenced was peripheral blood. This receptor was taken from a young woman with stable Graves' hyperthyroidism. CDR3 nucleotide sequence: TGTGCCAGCACCTCCCCGGGACAGGGGGACACTGAAGCTTTCTTT. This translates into CASTSPGQGDTEAFF.